This is a list of T cell receptor beta chains from one sample in a study of Graves' ophthalmopathy and Graves' hyperthyroidism. TCRdb analysed the multiplex PCR reads with MiXCR anew, one entry per CDR3 protein. Of almost 400,000 distinct CDR3 sequences in the sample, around 18% were seen once. Source material: peripheral blood. All receptors come from a woman aged 18 to 35 with Graves' ophthalmopathy. Both conserved end residues are part of each CDR3. Each record gives: V gene, CDR3 length, J gene, D gene, clone size, CDR3 protein, CDR3 DNA. A D gene is named only where the DNA matches it firmly. Size is omitted from some rows. Given values are once, few, many or a class for expanded clones.

TRBV18	19	TRBJ2-1	TRBD2	few	CASSGQLAGGLPEINEQFF	TGTGCCAGCTCGGGACAGCTAGCGGGGGGCCTTCCCGAAATCAATGAGCAGTTCTTC
TRBV12-3/TRBV12-4	15	TRBJ1-2	TRBD1	.	CASSFGGTGGSGYTF	TGTGCCAGCAGTTTTGGTGGGACAGGGGGCTCTGGCTACACCTTC
TRBV29-1	12	TRBJ1-5	.	many	CSVSIQGQPQHF	TGCAGCGTTTCTATTCAGGGACAGCCCCAGCATTTT
TRBV6-5	17	TRBJ1-2	.	.	CASSYGRTPRNNYGYTF	TGTGCCAGCAGTTACGGTCGGACACCCCGAAATAACTATGGCTACACCTTC
TRBV27	14	TRBJ1-6	.	many	CASSLSIRDSPLHF	TGTGCCAGCAGTTTATCGATTCGGGATTCACCCCTCCACTTT
TRBV6-2/TRBV6-3	12	TRBJ1-1	.	many	CATTEMNTEAFF	TGTGCCACGACAGAAATGAACACTGAAGCTTTCTTT
TRBV28	13	TRBJ2-7	.	.	CASSLPDPYEQYF	TGTGCCAGCAGTTTGCCGGATCCCTACGAGCAGTACTTC
TRBV28	15	TRBJ2-5	TRBD2	many	CASNTRLAGVETQYF	TGTGCCAGCAATACGAGACTAGCGGGGGTGGAGACCCAGTACTTC
TRBV12-3/TRBV12-4	15	TRBJ1-5	.	many	CASTPSGGSNQPQHF	TGTGCCAGCACCCCGTCGGGGGGGAGCAATCAGCCCCAGCATTTT
TRBV6-2/TRBV6-3	16	TRBJ2-7	TRBD2	many	CASSYWAGGSSYEQYF	TGTGCCAGCAGTTACTGGGCGGGAGGGAGCTCCTACGAGCAGTACTTC
TRBV7-9	15	TRBJ2-6	TRBD1	many	CASSAQGPGANVLTF	TGTGCCAGCAGCGCACAGGGGCCTGGGGCCAACGTCCTGACTTTC
TRBV7-3	15	TRBJ2-5	TRBD1	many	CASSLGPRGSETQYF	TGTGCCAGCAGCTTAGGACCCAGGGGGTCAGAGACCCAGTACTTC
TRBV6-2/TRBV6-3	14	TRBJ2-7	TRBD2	.	CASSFTSGSLEQYF	TGTGCCAGCAGCTTTACTAGCGGGAGCCTTGAGCAGTACTTC
TRBV6-1	16	TRBJ1-6	.	many	CASTPDGGISNSPLHF	TGTGCCAGCACCCCCGACGGGGGGATCAGTAATTCACCCCTCCACTTT
TRBV6-5	14	TRBJ1-2	.	many	CASSYRQSNYGYTF	TGTGCCAGCAGTTACCGCCAATCCAACTATGGCTACACCTTC
TRBV6-1	15	TRBJ2-7	TRBD2	.	CASKTTGTSGSEQYF	TGTGCCAGCAAAACTACCGGGACTAGCGGAAGCGAGCAGTACTTC
TRBV5-6	17	TRBJ2-5	TRBD2	many	CASSLGLAGAKEETQYF	TGTGCCAGCAGCTTGGGGCTAGCGGGGGCCAAAGAAGAGACCCAGTACTTC
TRBV12-3/TRBV12-4	14	TRBJ2-2	TRBD1	many	CASRGTGGSGELFF	TGTGCCAGCAGAGGGACAGGGGGGTCCGGGGAGCTGTTTTTT
TRBV24-1	19	TRBJ1-2	TRBD1	.	CATSADAVTLWGQDYGYTF	TGTGCCACCAGTGCGGACGCTGTAACATTGTGGGGACAGGACTATGGCTACACCTTC
TRBV6-1	19	TRBJ1-5	.	many	CASSEAQAGTGRIRQPQHF	TGTGCCAGCAGTGAAGCGCAGGCCGGCACAGGGAGGATTCGTCAGCCCCAGCATTTT
TRBV12-3/TRBV12-4	14	TRBJ2-7	.	many	CASPPGLLSHEQYF	TGTGCTTCCCCCCCGGGACTTCTCTCACACGAGCAGTACTTC
TRBV9	15	TRBJ2-7	TRBD1	many	CASSVGAGGPYEQYF	TGTGCCAGCAGCGTAGGGGCAGGGGGCCCCTACGAGCAGTACTTC
TRBV7-2	15	TRBJ2-2	.	.	CASSLLGSQTGELFF	TGTGCCAGCAGCTTACTCGGGAGCCAAACCGGGGAGCTGTTTTTT
TRBV7-8	15	TRBJ2-7	TRBD1	.	CASSPGGTGIYEQYF	TGTGCCAGCAGCCCCGGTGGGACAGGGATTTACGAGCAGTACTTC